Shown below are 32 T cell receptor beta chains from a single sample sequenced in a study of cytomegalovirus exposure and HLA in healthy donors. Using immunoSEQ multiplex PCR, the repertoire was profiled, and TCRdb retains in-frame clones only, with some absent. Of about 140,000 clones in the sample, about four fifths are singletons; the top ten hold approximately 1.4%. Sequencing used PBMCs. These receptors came from a woman in her 30s in good health and CMV-seronegative.

This sequence joins TRBV29-1 and TRBJ2-7; tentatively, D is TRBD2 (6 bases). CDR3 length equals 14 residues. CDR1 SQVTM and CDR2 ANQGSEA come from the germline V gene. V was pared by 6 bases and J by 2 bases, with 17 bases between. CDR3 sequence (DNA): TGCAGCGTGGGGGGAGGCGGAATTACCTACGAGCAGTACTTC. Translation: CSVGGGGITYEQYF.

This clone turned up a few times. The CDR3 sequence is CAHRGPSGYTF. The DNA of the CDR3 is TGTGCCCATAGGGGCCCGAGTGGCTACACCTTC. V gene TRBV7-9 combines with J gene TRBJ1-2, with a possible D match to TRBD1 (5 bases). Germline CDR1 reads SEHNR; CDR2 reads FQNEAQ (reference sequence). The V and J ends lost 11 bases and 7 bases respectively, with 14 bases between them. The CDR3 spans 11 residues.

There are a few counts of this clone. The CDR3 is CACIHEGHLYEQYF. The DNA for the CDR3 is TGTGCCTGCATCCACGAGGGACATCTCTACGAGCAGTACTTC. The V and J genes are TRBV30 and TRBJ2-7; tentative D call: TRBD1 (6 bases). The CDR3 sequence is 14 residues long. Germline V gene sequence: CDR1 GTSNPN, CDR2 SVGIG (reference sequence). V lost 6 bases and J 3 bases, leaving 18 bases between the germline ends.

The chain joins TRBV4-2 to TRBJ2-7; TRBD1 matches at 7 bases. Germline V gene lookup returns CDR1 LGHNA and CDR2 YNFKEQ. V dropped 0 bases and J dropped 1; count of bases not matched to a gene: 3. CDR3 length equals 15 residues. Here the CDR3 reads CASSQDAGGSYEQYF. CDR3 in DNA: TGTGCCAGCAGCCAAGATGCAGGGGGATCCTACGAGCAGTACTTC.

The V and J genes are TRBV7-9 and TRBJ2-3, with TRBD2 matching 11 bases. Germline trimming cut 3 bases from V and 5 bases from J; bases unmatched to any gene: 13. Germline-derived CDR1 and CDR2 are SEHNR and FQNEAQ (reference sequence). This CDR3 has 18 amino acids. The CDR3 bases are TGTGCCAGCAGCTTCACCGTACCGGGACTAGCGGTCCTAGATACGCAGTATTTT. Translated: CASSFTVPGLAVLDTQYF.

The gene calls are TRBV7-2 and TRBJ1-1; 9 bases line up with TRBD1. The CDR3 extends over 16 amino acids. Germline V gene sequence: CDR1 SGHTA, CDR2 FQGNSA. V gave up 4 bases and J gave up 4 bases; unmatched junction bases: 10. The CDR3 reads CASSSRQGVLGTEAFF. The CDR3 DNA sequence: TGTGCCAGCAGCTCCAGACAGGGGGTTTTAGGCACTGAAGCTTTCTTT.

This chain links TRBV4-1 with TRBJ2-7; TRBD2 is a possible D gene (6 bases). The CDR3 extends over 17 amino acids. Germline values: CDR1 MGHRA, CDR2 YSYEKL. Trimming shortened V by 0 bases and J by 2 bases, and 17 bases separated the two germline ends. CDR3 loop: CASSQDPRNPSAYEQYF. CDR3 bases: TGCGCCAGCAGCCAAGACCCCCGGAATCCTAGCGCCTACGAGCAGTACTTC.

This sequence joins TRBV27 and TRBJ2-1; no clear D. This CDR3 is 17 amino acids long. The ends were cut back, 0 bases at V and 0 bases at J, with 12 bases in the middle. Germline assignment: CDR1 MNHEY and CDR2 SMNVEV (reference sequence). CDR3 residues: CASSLSGPQISYNEQFF. Here the CDR3 DNA reads TGTGCCAGCAGTTTATCTGGCCCGCAGATCTCCTACAATGAGCAGTTCTTC.

The rearrangement uses TRBV6-5 and TRBJ1-5, with D hard to call. The V end lost 5 bases, the J end lost 2 bases, and 7 bases lay between the germline ends. The germline V gene encodes CDR1 MNHEY and CDR2 SVGAGI. CDR3 size: 13 residues. CDR3 sequence reads: CASSPQGNQPQHF. Here the CDR3 DNA reads TGTGCCAGCAGTCCCCAGGGCAATCAGCCCCAGCATTTT.

The rearrangement joins TRBV7-9 to TRBJ1-6, with 9 nucleotides matching TRBD1. This CDR3 region has 17 residues. The V gene end was trimmed by 4 bases and the J gene end by 0 bases; junction bases not matched to a gene: 4. The germline V gene has CDR1 SEHNR and CDR2 FQNEAQ (reference sequence). CDR3 sequence reads: CASSSRGQGSYNSPLHF. CDR3 DNA: TGTGCCAGCAGCTCCCGGGGACAGGGCTCCTATAATTCACCCCTCCACTTT.

The rearrangement joins TRBV5-1 to TRBJ1-1, with 9 positions matching TRBD1. This CDR3 has 12 residues. CDR1 is SGHRS, CDR2 YFSETQ, per germline. The junction had 3 bases not matched to a gene; V was cut back by 4 bases and J by 8 bases. Written as DNA, the CDR3 is TGCGCCAGCAGCCCGGACAGGGGAGAAGCTTTCTTT. This encodes CASSPDRGEAFF. The full variable domain, in which reference TRBV5-1 and TRBJ1-1 provide the parts outside the CDR3, is KAGVTQTPRYLIKTRGQQVTLSCSPISGHRSVSWYQQTPGQGLQFLFEYFSETQRNKGNFPGRFSGRQFSNSRSEMNVSTLELGDSALYLCASSPDRGEAFFGQGTRLTVV.

V gene TRBV27 combines with J gene TRBJ2-5; 7 nucleotides match TRBD2. Losses at the gene ends were 5 bases for V and 5 bases for J; bases not matched to a gene: 11. This CDR3 comprises 15 residues. Germline V gene sequence: CDR1 MNHEY, CDR2 SMNVEV (reference sequence). The CDR3: CASSPRDYLRETQYF. The DNA for the CDR3 is TGTGCCAGCAGTCCCCGGGACTACCTCCGGGAGACCCAGTACTTC.

The V gene is TRBV5-1, the J gene TRBJ2-7; 8 bases line up with TRBD1. CDR1 is SGHRS and CDR2 is YFSETQ in the germline V gene. The trim removed 4 bases at V and 6 bases at J, leaving 12 bases unmatched. This CDR3 is built from 15 residues. In nucleotides, the CDR3 is TGCGCCAGCAGCAATACCGGGACAGGTGTAGCCGAGCAGTACTTC. Translation: CASSNTGTGVAEQYF.

The chain employs TRBV2 and TRBJ2-1, with 7 positions matching TRBD2. The CDR3 covers 13 residues. The germline gives CDR1 SNHLY, CDR2 FYNNEI. J gave up 15 bases and V 4 bases, and 12 bases lay outside the gene matches. The CDR3 DNA reads TGTGCCAGCAGTGCGGGCCCTAGCGGATGGCCGTTCTTC. Translation: CASSAGPSGWPFF.

The chain employs TRBV30 and TRBJ1-4; 9 bases agree with TRBD1. Unmatched junction bases numbered 12, after V lost 3 bases and J lost 7 bases. The germline CDR1 and CDR2 sequences are GTSNPN and SVGIG (reference sequence). CDR3 length equals 16 residues. The CDR3 region has the DNA TGTGCCTGGAGGGGAGGTCACAGGGGGCTGGGTGAAAAACTGTTTTTT. Its translation is CAWRGGHRGLGEKLFF.

In its sample, this clone was seen a few times. The V gene is TRBV13, the J gene TRBJ2-1, with TRBD1 matching over 7 bases. Germline V gene data show CDR1 as PRHDT and CDR2 as FYEKMQ (reference sequence). CDR3 length equals 13 residues. Trimming at V came to 3 bases and at J to 6 bases, leaving 2 bases not matched to a gene. Here the CDR3 DNA reads TGTGCCAGCAGCTTGACAGGGCGCAATGAGCAGTTCTTC. Translating gives CASSLTGRNEQFF.

This sequence joins TRBV10-1 and TRBJ2-7, with 12 nucleotides matching TRBD1. This CDR3 region has 14 residues. Germline CDR1 is WNHNN and CDR2 is SYGVQD (reference sequence). Trimming took 6 bases from V and 5 from J; bases not matched to a gene: 5. The CDR3 DNA reads as TGCGCCAGCAGCGGGGGACAGGGGGCCCACGAGCAGTACTTC. Translated, it gives CASSGGQGAHEQYF.

This chain links TRBV5-6 with TRBJ2-5, with D possibly TRBD1 on 6 matching bases. This CDR3 contains 17 residues. Trimming shortened V by 1 base and J by 5 bases, and 21 bases separated the two germline ends. From germline, CDR1 is SGHDT and CDR2 YYEEEE. The CDR3 coding sequence is TGTGCCAGCAGCTTGAGTGGTGGTCGCAGGGGTGTGGAGACCCAGTACTTC. Translating it yields CASSLSGGRRGVETQYF.

The V call is TRBV29-1, the J call TRBJ2-5; 8 bases map to TRBD1. CDR3 length: 13 amino acids. Trimming removed 1 base from V and 4 bases from J; junction bases left unmatched: 2. The germline gives CDR1 SQVTM, CDR2 ANQGSEA. As DNA, the CDR3 is TGCAGCGTTGAAGGACAGGGGTTAGAGACCCAGTACTTC. Translation gives CSVEGQGLETQYF.

This clone was seen a handful of times. This chain connects TRBV5-1 to TRBJ1-1; maybe TRBD1 (6 bases). The CDR3 totals 15 residues. V was cut by 4 bases and J by 1 base, with 14 bases left in between. Germline V CDR1 and CDR2: SGHRS, YFSETQ. Here the CDR3 reads CASSGDTGANTEAFF. The CDR3 nucleotides are TGCGCCAGCAGCGGGGACACTGGAGCGAACACTGAAGCTTTCTTT.

The genes are TRBV19 and TRBJ1-5; perhaps TRBD1 as D (5 bases). Trimming left V 3 bases short and J 0 bases short, with 12 bases between. Germline CDR1 and CDR2: LNHDA and SQIVND (reference sequence). The CDR3 loop spans 16 amino acids. CDR3: CASSIRGEYSNQPQHF. Here the CDR3 DNA reads TGTGCCAGTAGTATTCGGGGGGAATATAGCAATCAGCCCCAGCATTTT.

J is TRBJ2-2 and V is TRBV9, with 12 positions matching TRBD1. V lost 3 bases and J lost 4; bases outside the gene matches: 7. Looked up from germline, CDR1 is SGDLS and CDR2 is YYNGEE. The CDR3 sequence is 17 residues long. The DNA of the CDR3 is TGTGCCAGCAGCGCCCTTGGGACAGGGGGCGTCACCGGGGAGCTGTTTTTT. The encoded protein is CASSALGTGGVTGELFF.

V is TRBV18 and J is TRBJ1-6, with 7 bases identical to TRBD1. With V trimmed by 3 bases and J by 8 bases, 7 bases remained unmatched. The CDR3 is 15 amino acids. The germline V gene encodes CDR1 KGHSH and CDR2 LQKENI. CDR3 loop: CASSPSPGGHSPLHF. CDR3 nucleotide sequence: TGTGCCAGCTCACCGTCACCAGGGGGGCATTCACCCCTCCACTTT.

The chain carries TRBV27 and TRBJ2-2; 8 nucleotides align to TRBD1. The junction had 6 bases not matched to a gene; V was cut back by 5 bases and J by 4 bases. Germline V gives CDR1 MNHEY, CDR2 SMNVEV (reference sequence). The CDR3 is 15 amino acids. This CDR3 reads CASSIGQGITGELFF. For the CDR3, the DNA is TGTGCCAGCAGTATCGGACAGGGAATCACCGGGGAGCTGTTTTTT.

The chain has TRBV5-5 and TRBJ1-5; D gene uncertain. This CDR3 contains 15 residues. V was clipped by 0 bases and J by 0 bases, with 7 bases between them. Looked up from germline, CDR1 is SGHKS and CDR2 is YYEKEE (reference sequence). The CDR3 DNA is TGTGCCAGCAGCTTGGACGGGAATAGCAATCAGCCCCAGCATTTT. This encodes CASSLDGNSNQPQHF.

The genes are TRBV11-2 and TRBJ1-2; no definite D call. The CDR3 is 16 residues long. CDR1 is SGHAT, CDR2 FQNNGV, per germline. The ends were cut back, 0 bases at V and 7 bases at J, with 18 bases in the middle. The CDR3 sequence is CASSLEGSTKFSGYTF. CDR3 nucleotides: TGTGCCAGCAGCTTAGAGGGCAGTACCAAATTCTCTGGCTACACCTTC.

There are a few counts of this clone. The chain joins TRBV11-2 to TRBJ2-2; 7 nucleotides line up with TRBD1. Germline V gives CDR1 SGHAT, CDR2 FQNNGV. This CDR3 comprises 13 residues. Losses at the gene ends were 1 base for V and 14 bases for J; bases not matched to a gene: 7. The CDR3 sequence is CASSLAGTAALFF. In DNA, the CDR3 is TGTGCCAGCAGCTTAGCTGGGACAGCTGCCCTGTTTTTT.

The chain uses TRBV10-3 and TRBJ1-2; D possibly corresponds to TRBD1 (6 bases). The CDR3 spans 15 residues. V lost 2 bases, J lost 3 bases, and 13 bases lay in between. Germline V lookup: CDR1 ENHRY, CDR2 SYGVKD. CDR3 nucleotides: TGTGCCATCAGTGAGCTACAGGGACATTACTATGGCTACACCTTC. It encodes CAISELQGHYYGYTF.

The chain uses TRBV4-3 and TRBJ2-7; TRBD2 matches at 12 bases. With 2 bases clipped from V and 3 bases from J, the junction kept 2 bases outside the gene matches. Germline-derived CDR1 and CDR2 are LGHNA and YSLEER. The CDR3 sequence is 15 residues long. DNA of the CDR3: TGCGCCAGCAGCCAAACTAGCGGGGGGATCTACGAGCAGTACTTC. It translates to CASSQTSGGIYEQYF.

This chain joins TRBV2 and TRBJ2-7; possible D gene TRBD1, 5 bases. This CDR3 is built from 14 residues. The germline CDR1 and CDR2 sequences are SNHLY and FYNNEI. V was trimmed by 2 bases and J by 3 bases, leaving 11 bases between them. The CDR3 protein is CASSEQGLYYEQYF. The CDR3 bases are TGTGCCAGCAGTGAACAGGGATTGTACTACGAGCAGTACTTC. Together with reference TRBV2 and TRBJ2-7, the CDR3 gives the full variable domain: EPEVTQTPSHQVTQMGQEVILRCVPISNHLYFYWYRQILGQKVEFLVSFYNNEISEKSEIFDDQFSVERPDGSNFTLKIRSTKLEDSAMYFCASSEQGLYYEQYFGPGTRLTVT.

This rearrangement joins TRBV7-9 to TRBJ1-1; TRBD1 aligns across 8 bases. V was clipped by 5 bases and J by 9 bases; unmatched bases: 5. The CDR3 is 12 residues long. Germline CDR1 is SEHNR and CDR2 is FQNEAQ (reference sequence). CDR3 DNA sequence: TGTGCCAGCAGCCAGCGGACAGGGCAAGCTTTCTTT. Its protein is CASSQRTGQAFF.

This rearrangement joins TRBV4-1 to TRBJ2-2; 16 positions agree with TRBD2. The germline V gene has CDR1 MGHRA and CDR2 YSYEKL. This CDR3 has 19 amino acids. The V and J ends lost 6 bases and 3 bases, in that order; junction bases with no gene match: 10. CDR3 sequence reads: CASRQSGLAGGRYTGELFF. CDR3 nucleotides: TGCGCCAGCAGACAGTCGGGACTAGCGGGGGGGCGATACACCGGGGAGCTGTTTTTT.